This TCR beta chain emerged from a study of blood T cell repertoires in COVID-19. The overall study: The study drew acute and convalescent COVID-19 samples from the United States, Italy and Spain. PBMCs, B-cell-depleted T cells, or T cells were the source of the cDNA or gDNA that made up the material.

Assay used: immunoSEQ multiplex PCR; TCRdb lists only in-frame clones, some missing. The repertoire holds around 59,000 clones, with 73% as singletons. The receptor was isolated from a woman aged 45 to 65 with active or convalescent COVID-19. Sequencing was carried out using peripheral blood.

CDR3 sequence (DNA): TGTGCCAGCAGCCCCGGGACAGGGACCTCCTACGAGCAGTACTTC. As protein: CASSPGTGTSYEQYF. V gene TRBV9 combines with J gene TRBJ2-7; 9 nucleotides align to TRBD1. V was clipped by 4 bases and J by 0 bases; unmatched bases: 5. Germline V gene lookup returns CDR1 SGDLS and CDR2 YYNGEE. This CDR3 is 15 amino acids long.